This T cell receptor (beta chain) appears in the sequencing data of a study of shared clonotypes between healthy human individuals (dated by TCRdb to about 2020). For context, the study as a whole: The cohort comprised two women and three men aged 18 to 49 years. For each donor, three plates each were used for CD4 naive and CD4 memory, two plates were used for CD8 naive, and one plate was used for CD8 memory. To estimate repertoire size and how much clonotype sharing occurs between individuals, the study deeply sequenced the blood TCR repertoires of 4 to 6 healthy adults. Different laboratories and diverse techniques were used to prepare libraries and sequence TCR repertoires, to increase sequencing depth and limit assay-specific biases. Each donor's leukapheresis produced roughly between roughly 0.94 and 9.5 billion PBMCs. What the authors observed across the whole study: Estimated clonotype richness was generally larger for naive than for memory subsets. When a few donors were compared, the shared fraction of clonotypes was around 5.1% for naive CD4, roughly 3.4% for naive CD8, 2% to 2.5% for memory CD4, and 0.3% to 0.5% for memory CD8. Even with the large sequencing depth, rarefaction of the sorted-subset datasets indicated that sequencing was incomplete. Sampling was restricted to blood, and TCR repertoires in tissue are likely to differ from TCR repertoires in blood. Higher generation probabilities were observed for clonotypes shared by all four sorted-subset donors than for non-shared clonotypes. Pairwise subsampling led to the expectation that sequencing depth would affect the degree of clonotype sharing among donors. The genetic and exposure-history diversity represented was limited by the small number of donors.

Remarks on this clone: Its target antigen remains unknown. Base qualities are missing; no much larger clone stands one base away.

Using the deep immunoSEQ assay, multiplex PCR amplified TCR CDR3 regions from genomic DNA. Extracted genomic DNA from each cell subset was distributed evenly across all wells of several immunoSEQ 96-well plates, and each plate was treated as a replicate. For sorted subsets, each replicate PCR was loaded with 200 ng genomic DNA, equivalent to about 30,000 T cell genomes. Purified libraries were quantified with a Qubit 3.0 fluorometer, sized on a Bioanalyzer 2100, and re-quantified with the KAPA Library Quantification kit. Every immunoSEQ 96-well plate was sequenced on a dedicated single-read 150-cycle Illumina NextSeq 550 flow cell. Turning to the authors' computational methods: Because only junctional sequences without quality scores were contained in the immunoSEQ output, filtering matching that applied to full-length reads could not be performed. To assign V/J genes and CDR3, sequences were annotated against IMGT germline references using PyIR, a Python wrapper for IgBLAST v1.9. Reads were removed for weak V/J assignments (E-value above 1e-6), missing CDR3, stop codons, out-of-frame junctions, or ambiguous translated residues. A V3J clonotype was defined by an identical inferred V gene, J gene, and CDR3 amino acid sequence. To compute the percentage overlap between repertoires, the number of shared unique clonotypes was divided by the size of the smaller repertoire. Richness of each repertoire was evaluated using RTK rarefaction, the Chao1 estimator, and Recon v2.1 estimates of unobserved clonotypes. Generation probabilities were computed with OLGA for all TCRbeta clonotypes obtained by the gDNA method from several donors. Sourced from immuneACCESS, this table was stored by TCRdb with only in-frame sequences that have V and J called. A share of the clones is absent; for the studies checked, an unresolved V gene accounts for under half, and the remainder has no known explanation. The DNA was the basis for D and trimming; V, J and clone size are from that table. The sample data list 1 million to 1.3 million clones, and roughly 74% of these were observed just once. Together, the top ten hold under 0.8% of the sample.

Healthy HIV-negative adults with no recently reported acute infections or vaccinations were included as donors. Every donor was a Caucasian adult living in Nashville, Tennessee, USA. CD4+ T cells were enriched by magnetic negative selection, after which naive cells were positively selected on CD45RA and the negative fraction was taken as the memory subset. Blood was collected by leukapheresis, and PBMCs were isolated by Ficoll-Histopaque density gradient centrifugation and then cryopreserved in liquid nitrogen vapor phase. Analytical flow cytometry was used to check the purity and quantity of each magnetically sorted T cell population. Genomic DNA was isolated from every sorted fraction and measured by UV absorbance on a Nanodrop 2000c. This clonotype was obtained from a man aged 18 to 30 in good health. Some clones in this sample may be carry-over from other donors' samples. Material: memory CD4+ T cells from PBMCs. Sample cell subset or site, as interpreted from the label and publication: CD45RA-negative fraction.

The CDR3 reads as follows: CASSLGLASDTQYF. The sequenced DNA: TGTGCCAGCTCCTTGGGACTAGCGTCAGATACGCAGTATTTT. Recombination linked TRBV2 to TRBJ2-3, with 10 middle bases fitting TRBD2. The CDR3 measures 14 amino acids from cysteine to phenylalanine. CDR3 DNA only is kept here, 42 bases in frame from base 1. The germline V gene sets CDR1 to SNHLY and CDR2 to FYNNEI. Ends trimmed: V by 8 bases, J by 4 bases; bases unmatched to a gene: 6.